A selection of T cell receptor beta chains follows, all from one sample in a study of T-cell reconstitution after alpha-beta-depleted transplantation in children. A single record per CDR3 protein comes from TCRdb applying MiXCR to the PCR reads. This table has roughly 790,000 distinct CDR3 sequences, roughly 15% appearing once. The sample consisted of PBMCs, mostly from graft donor cells, taken 360 days after TCRalphabeta/CD19-depleted stem cell transplant. These receptors all stem from a male patient under 18 who had a stem cell transplant for acute lymphoblastic leukemia, so the T cells may come from the graft donor. Both conserved end residues are part of each CDR3. Fields, in order: D gene, CDR3 length, clone size, V gene, J gene, CDR3 DNA, CDR3 protein. The D gene is left open where the match is weak. Clone size is stated in some rows and not others, as once, few, many or a class when expanded.

>TRBD1|15|many|TRBV7-9|TRBJ2-1
TGTGCCAGCAGCTCCCTCGGGACAGGGCTTCGTGAGCAGTTCTTC
CASSSLGTGLREQFF
>.|14|.|TRBV19|TRBJ2-7
TGTGCCAGTAGCCCAACATATAGGACCTACGAGCAGTACTTC
CASSPTYRTYEQYF
>.|15|few|TRBV9|TRBJ2-3
TGTGCCAGCAGCGTAGAGGCAGGGGGCACAGATACGCAGTATTTT
CASSVEAGGTDTQYF
>.|14|few|TRBV20-1|TRBJ1-3
TGCAGTGCTAGAGATGTGACAGGAGGAAACACCATATATTTT
CSARDVTGGNTIYF
>.|14|few|TRBV12-3/TRBV12-4|TRBJ2-7
TGTGCCAGCAGTTCGGAGGGCAACTCCCACGAGCAGTACTTC
CASSSEGNSHEQYF
>.|11|.|TRBV5-1|TRBJ2-7
TGCGCCAGCAGCTTAAACGACGAGCAGTACTTC
CASSLNDEQYF
>.|14|.|TRBV24-1|TRBJ2-7
TGTGCCACCAGTGATACTCAGGGTTCCCACGAGCAGTACTTC
CATSDTQGSHEQYF
>TRBD2|14|few|TRBV4-1|TRBJ2-3
TGCGCCAGCAGAACTAGCGGGTGGACAGATACGCAGTATTTT
CASRTSGWTDTQYF
>TRBD2|16|few|TRBV12-3/TRBV12-4|TRBJ2-5
TGTGCCAGCAGGGGACTAGCGGGAGGGCCCCCAGAGACCCAGTACTTC
CASRGLAGGPPETQYF
>.|15|.|TRBV19|TRBJ2-2
TGTGCCAGTAGTCCGGGACACGAGGGTACCGGGGAGCTGTTTTTT
CASSPGHEGTGELFF
>TRBD1|15|many|TRBV11-2|TRBJ2-1
TGTGCCAGCAGCCGCGCCGGGACAGCCTACAATGAGCAGTTCTTC
CASSRAGTAYNEQFF
>TRBD1|15|few|TRBV6-5|TRBJ2-1
TGTGCCAGCAGTTACTTGGCGGGACAGGGAAATGAGCAGTTCTTC
CASSYLAGQGNEQFF
>.|16|many|TRBV20-1|TRBJ2-5
TGCAGTGCTAGAGACCCCCCGAGTTCATTCTCGGAGACCCAGTACTTC
CSARDPPSSFSETQYF
>.|15|.|TRBV11-2|TRBJ2-3
TGTGCCAGCAGCTTAGTTACGGAGGGGGGAGATACGCAGTATTTT
CASSLVTEGGDTQYF
>.|14|.|TRBV5-1|TRBJ2-1
TGCGCCAGCAGCCCTCTAGTGGGGGACAATGAGCAGTTCTTC
CASSPLVGDNEQFF